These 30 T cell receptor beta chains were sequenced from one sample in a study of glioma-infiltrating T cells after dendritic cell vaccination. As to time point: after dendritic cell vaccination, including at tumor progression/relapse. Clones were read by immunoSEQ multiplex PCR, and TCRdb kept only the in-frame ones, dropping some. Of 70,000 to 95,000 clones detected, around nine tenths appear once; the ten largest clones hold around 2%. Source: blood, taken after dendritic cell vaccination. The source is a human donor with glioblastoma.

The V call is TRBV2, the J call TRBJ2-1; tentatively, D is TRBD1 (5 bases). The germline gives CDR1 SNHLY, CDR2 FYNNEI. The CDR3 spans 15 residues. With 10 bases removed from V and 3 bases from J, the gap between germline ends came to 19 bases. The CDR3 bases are TGTGCCAACAGGAAGACAACCGAACGCTACAATGAGCAGTTCTTC. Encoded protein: CANRKTTERYNEQFF.

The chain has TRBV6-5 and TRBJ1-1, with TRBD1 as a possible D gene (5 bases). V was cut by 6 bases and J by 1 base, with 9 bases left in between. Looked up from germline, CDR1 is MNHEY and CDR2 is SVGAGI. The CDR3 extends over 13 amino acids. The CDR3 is CASSPQGNTEAFF. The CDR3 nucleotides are TGTGCCAGCAGCCCTCAGGGGAACACTGAAGCTTTCTTT.

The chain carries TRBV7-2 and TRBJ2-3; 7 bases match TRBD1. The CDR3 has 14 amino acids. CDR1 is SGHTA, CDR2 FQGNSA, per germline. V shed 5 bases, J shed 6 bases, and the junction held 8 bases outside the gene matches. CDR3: CASSDRDRRDTQYF. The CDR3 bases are TGTGCCAGCAGCGACCGGGACAGACGGGATACGCAGTATTTT. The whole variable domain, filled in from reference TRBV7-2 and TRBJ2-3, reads GAGVSQSPSNKVTEKGKDVELRCDPISGHTALYWYRQSLGQGLEFLIYFQGNSAPDKSGLPSDRFSAERTGGSVSTLTIQRTQQEDSAVYLCASSDRDRRDTQYFGPGTRLTVL.

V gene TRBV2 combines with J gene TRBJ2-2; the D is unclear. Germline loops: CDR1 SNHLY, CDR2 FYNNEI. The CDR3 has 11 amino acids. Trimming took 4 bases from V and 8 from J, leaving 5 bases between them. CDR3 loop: CASSVLGELFF. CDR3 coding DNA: TGTGCCAGCAGTGTTCTAGGGGAGCTGTTTTTT.

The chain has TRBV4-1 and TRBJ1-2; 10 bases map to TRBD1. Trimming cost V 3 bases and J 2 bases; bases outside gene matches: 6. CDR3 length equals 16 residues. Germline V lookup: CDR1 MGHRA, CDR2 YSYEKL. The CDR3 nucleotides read TGCGCCAGCAGCCAGGGACAGGGGCCCCAAAACTATGGCTACACCTTC. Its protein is CASSQGQGPQNYGYTF.

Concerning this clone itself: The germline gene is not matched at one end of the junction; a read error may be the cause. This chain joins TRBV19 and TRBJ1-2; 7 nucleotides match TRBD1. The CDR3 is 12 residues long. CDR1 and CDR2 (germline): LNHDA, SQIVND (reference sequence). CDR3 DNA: TGTGCCAGTAGTACGTCAGGGGGAGGCTACGCCTTC. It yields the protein CASSTSGGGYAF.

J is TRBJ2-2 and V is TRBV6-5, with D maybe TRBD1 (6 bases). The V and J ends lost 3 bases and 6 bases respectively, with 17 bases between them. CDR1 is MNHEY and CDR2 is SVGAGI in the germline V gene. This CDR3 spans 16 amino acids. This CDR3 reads CASSYHPGEGSGELFF. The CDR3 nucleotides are TGTGCCAGCAGTTATCACCCAGGGGAAGGGTCCGGGGAGCTGTTTTTT.

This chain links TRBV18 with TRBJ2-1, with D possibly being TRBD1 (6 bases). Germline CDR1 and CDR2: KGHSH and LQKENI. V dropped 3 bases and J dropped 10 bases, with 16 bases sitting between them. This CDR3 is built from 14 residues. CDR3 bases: TGTGCCAGCTCACCTCCAGGGGTGGAGGACGAGCAGTTCTTC. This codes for CASSPPGVEDEQFF.

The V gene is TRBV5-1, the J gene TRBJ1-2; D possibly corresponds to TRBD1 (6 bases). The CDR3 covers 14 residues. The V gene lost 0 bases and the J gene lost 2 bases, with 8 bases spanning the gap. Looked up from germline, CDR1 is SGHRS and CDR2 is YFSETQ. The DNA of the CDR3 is TGCGCCAGCAGCTTGGACAGGGCGAACTATGGCTACACCTTC. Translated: CASSLDRANYGYTF.

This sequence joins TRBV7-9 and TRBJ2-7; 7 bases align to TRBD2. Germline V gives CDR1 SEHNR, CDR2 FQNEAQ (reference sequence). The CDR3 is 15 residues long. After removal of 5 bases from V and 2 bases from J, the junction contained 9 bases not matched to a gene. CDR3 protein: CASSAGAGDPYEQYF. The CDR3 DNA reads TGTGCCAGCAGCGCGGGAGCGGGTGACCCCTACGAGCAGTACTTC.

CDR3 sequence (DNA): TGTGCCAGCAGCTTTAGGGGTGGCTACACCTTC. Translation: CASSFRGGYTF. The V gene is TRBV11-2, the J gene TRBJ1-2; tentative D call: TRBD1 (5 bases). Trimming took off 3 bases at V and 7 bases at J, with 6 bases between the two ends. This CDR3 contains 11 residues. The V gene's germline CDR1 is SGHAT and CDR2 FQNNGV.

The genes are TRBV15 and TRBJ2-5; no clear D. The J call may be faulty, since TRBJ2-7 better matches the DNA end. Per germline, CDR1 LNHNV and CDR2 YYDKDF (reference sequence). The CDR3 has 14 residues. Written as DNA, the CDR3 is TGTGCCACCAGCAGAGGCGACAATGTCTACGAGCAGTACTTC. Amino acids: CATSRGDNVYEQYF.

The CDR3 nucleotides are TGTGCCAGCAGTCCCTGGACAGTTGGAGGCTACACCTTC. It encodes CASSPWTVGGYTF. The chain employs TRBV27 and TRBJ1-2, with D perhaps matching TRBD1 (6 bases). The CDR3 contains 13 residues. Trimming took off 5 bases at V and 8 bases at J, with 15 bases between the two ends. Germline V gives CDR1 MNHEY, CDR2 SMNVEV (reference sequence).

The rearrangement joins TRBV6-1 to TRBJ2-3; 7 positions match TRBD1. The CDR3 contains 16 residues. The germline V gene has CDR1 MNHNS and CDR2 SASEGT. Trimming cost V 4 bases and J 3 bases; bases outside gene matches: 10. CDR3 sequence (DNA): TGTGCCAGCAGTGTGGACCGGGACAGAATTACAGATACGCAGTATTTT. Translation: CASSVDRDRITDTQYF.

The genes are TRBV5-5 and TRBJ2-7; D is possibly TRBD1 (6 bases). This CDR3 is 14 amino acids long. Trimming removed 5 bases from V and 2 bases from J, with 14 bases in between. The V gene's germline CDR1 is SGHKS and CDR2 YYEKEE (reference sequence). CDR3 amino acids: CASSHAGVPYEQYF. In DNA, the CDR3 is TGTGCCAGCAGTCATGCAGGGGTTCCCTACGAGCAGTACTTC.

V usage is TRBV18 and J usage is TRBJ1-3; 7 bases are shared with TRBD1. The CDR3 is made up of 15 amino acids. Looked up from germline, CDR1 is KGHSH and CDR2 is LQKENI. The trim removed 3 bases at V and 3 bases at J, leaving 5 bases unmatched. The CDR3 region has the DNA TGTGCCAGCTCACCCCCCGACAGGGTTGGAAACACCATATATTTT. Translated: CASSPPDRVGNTIYF.

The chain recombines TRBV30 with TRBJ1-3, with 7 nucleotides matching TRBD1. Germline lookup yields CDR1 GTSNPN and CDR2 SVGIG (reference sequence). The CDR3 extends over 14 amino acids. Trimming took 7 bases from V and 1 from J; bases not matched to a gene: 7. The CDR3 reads CAFNRGRSGNTIYF. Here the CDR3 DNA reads TGTGCCTTTAACAGGGGTAGGTCTGGAAACACCATATATTTT.

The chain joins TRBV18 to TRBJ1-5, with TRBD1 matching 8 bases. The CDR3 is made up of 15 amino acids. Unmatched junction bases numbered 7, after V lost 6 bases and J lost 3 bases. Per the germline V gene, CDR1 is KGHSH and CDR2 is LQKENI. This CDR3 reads CASSQGAGDNQPQHF. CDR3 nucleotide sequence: TGTGCCAGCTCCCAGGGGGCGGGAGACAATCAGCCCCAGCATTTT. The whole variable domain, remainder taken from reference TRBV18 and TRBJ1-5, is NAGVMQNPRHLVRRRGQEARLRCSPMKGHSHVYWYRQLPEEGLKFMVYLQKENIIDESGMPKERFSAEFPKEGPSILRIQQVVRGDSAAYFCASSQGAGDNQPQHFGDGTRLSIL.

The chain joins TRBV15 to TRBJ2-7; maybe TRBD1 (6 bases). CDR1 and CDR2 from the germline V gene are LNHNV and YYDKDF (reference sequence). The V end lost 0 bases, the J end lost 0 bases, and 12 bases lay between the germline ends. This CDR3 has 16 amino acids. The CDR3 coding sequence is TGTGCCACCAGCAGAGATGGCGGACAGTCCTCCTACGAGCAGTACTTC. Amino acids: CATSRDGGQSSYEQYF. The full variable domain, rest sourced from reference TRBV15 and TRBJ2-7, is DAMVIQNPRYQVTQFGKPVTLSCSQTLNHNVMYWYQQKSSQAPKLLFHYYDKDFNNEADTPDNFQSRRPNTSFCFLDIRSPGLGDTAMYLCATSRDGGQSSYEQYFGPGTRLTVT.

The CDR3 region is CASSPALMGGDTEAFF. The CDR3 coding sequence is TGTGCCAGCTCACCTGCCCTCATGGGAGGGGACACTGAAGCTTTCTTT. V and J are TRBV18 and TRBJ1-1; the D gene is possibly TRBD1 (5 bases). Germline V CDR1 and CDR2: KGHSH, LQKENI. This CDR3 comprises 16 residues. V was pared by 3 bases and J by 3 bases, with 17 bases between.

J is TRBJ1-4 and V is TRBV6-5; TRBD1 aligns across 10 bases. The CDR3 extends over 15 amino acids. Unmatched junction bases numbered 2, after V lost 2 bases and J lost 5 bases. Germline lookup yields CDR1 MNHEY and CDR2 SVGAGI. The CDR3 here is CASSYQGQGNEKLFF. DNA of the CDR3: TGTGCCAGCAGTTACCAGGGACAGGGGAATGAAAAACTGTTTTTT.

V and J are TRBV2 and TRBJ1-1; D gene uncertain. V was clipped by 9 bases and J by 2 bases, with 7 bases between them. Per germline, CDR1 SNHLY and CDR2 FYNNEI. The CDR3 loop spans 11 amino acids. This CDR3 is CASVANTEAFF. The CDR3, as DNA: TGTGCCAGTGTGGCCAACACTGAAGCTTTCTTT.

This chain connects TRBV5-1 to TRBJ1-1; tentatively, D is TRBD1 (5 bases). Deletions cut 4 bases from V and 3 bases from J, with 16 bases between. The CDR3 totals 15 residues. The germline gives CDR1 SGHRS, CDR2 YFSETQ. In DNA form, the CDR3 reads TGCGCCAGCAGCCACCCAGGGATGGCGGACACTGAAGCTTTCTTT. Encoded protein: CASSHPGMADTEAFF.

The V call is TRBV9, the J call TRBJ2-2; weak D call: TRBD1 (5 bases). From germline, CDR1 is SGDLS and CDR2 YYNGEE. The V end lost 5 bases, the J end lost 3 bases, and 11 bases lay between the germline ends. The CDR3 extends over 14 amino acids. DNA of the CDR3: TGTGCCAGCAGAAGGGGTCGGGACACCGGGGAGCTGTTTTTT. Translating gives CASRRGRDTGELFF.

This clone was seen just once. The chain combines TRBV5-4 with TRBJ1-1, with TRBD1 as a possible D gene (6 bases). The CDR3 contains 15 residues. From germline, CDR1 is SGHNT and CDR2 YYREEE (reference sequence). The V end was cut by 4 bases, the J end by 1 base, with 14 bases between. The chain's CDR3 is CASSPKQGANTEAFF. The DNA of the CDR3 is TGTGCCAGCAGCCCCAAACAGGGAGCGAACACTGAAGCTTTCTTT.

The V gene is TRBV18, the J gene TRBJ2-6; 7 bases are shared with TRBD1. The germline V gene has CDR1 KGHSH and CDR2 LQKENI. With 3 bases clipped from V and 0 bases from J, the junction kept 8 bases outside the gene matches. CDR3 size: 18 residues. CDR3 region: CASSPLTGSLSGANVLTF. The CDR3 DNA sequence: TGTGCCAGCTCACCTCTGACAGGGAGCCTCTCTGGGGCCAACGTCCTGACTTTC.

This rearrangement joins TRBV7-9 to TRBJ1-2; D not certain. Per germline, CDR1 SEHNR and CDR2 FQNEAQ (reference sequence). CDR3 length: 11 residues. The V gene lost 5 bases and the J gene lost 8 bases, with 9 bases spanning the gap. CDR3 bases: TGTGCCAGCAGCGTGCTGGCAGGCTACACCTTC. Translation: CASSVLAGYTF. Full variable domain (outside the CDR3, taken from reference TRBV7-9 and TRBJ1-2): DTGVSQNPRHKITKRGQNVTFRCDPISEHNRLYWYRQTLGQGPEFLTYFQNEAQLEKSRLLSDRFSAERPKGSFSTLEIQRTEQGDSAMYLCASSVLAGYTFGSGTRLTVV.

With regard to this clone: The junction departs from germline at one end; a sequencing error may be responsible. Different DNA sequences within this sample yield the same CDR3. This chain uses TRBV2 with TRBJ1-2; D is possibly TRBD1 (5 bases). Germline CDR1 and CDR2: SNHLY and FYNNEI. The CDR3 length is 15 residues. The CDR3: CASSEIAGSNYGYTF. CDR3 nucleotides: TGTGCCAGCAGTGAAATTGCAGGGTCAAACTATGGCTACACTTTC.

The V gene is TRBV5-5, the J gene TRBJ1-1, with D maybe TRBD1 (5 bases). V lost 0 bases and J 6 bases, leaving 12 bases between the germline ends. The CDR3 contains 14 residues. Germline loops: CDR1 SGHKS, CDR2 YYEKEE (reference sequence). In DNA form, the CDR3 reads TGTGCCAGCAGCTTGGGGGCCAGGGCTTCTGAAGCTTTCTTT. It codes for CASSLGARASEAFF. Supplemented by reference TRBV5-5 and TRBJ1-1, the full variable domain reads DAGVTQSPTHLIKTRGQQVTLRCSPISGHKSVSWYQQVLGQGPQFIFQYYEKEERGRGNFPDRFSARQFPNYSSELNVNALLLGDSALYLCASSLGARASEAFFGQGTRLTVV.

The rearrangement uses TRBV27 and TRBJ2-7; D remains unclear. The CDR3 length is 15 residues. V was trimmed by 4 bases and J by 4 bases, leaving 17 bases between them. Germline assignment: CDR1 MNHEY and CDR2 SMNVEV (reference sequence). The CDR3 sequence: CASSSRLANNYEQYF. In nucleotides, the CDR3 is TGTGCCAGCAGTTCCAGACTTGCCAACAATTACGAGCAGTACTTC.